The clone carrying this T cell receptor (beta chain) showed up just a few times. The CDR3 length is 14 residues. The ends lost 4 bases at V and 7 bases at J; junction bases unmatched: 8. Germline assignment: CDR1 DFQATT and CDR2 SNEGSKA (reference sequence). This sample stems from a study of T-cell reconstitution after alpha-beta-depleted transplantation in children. As it was prepared, the TCRbeta library received unique molecular identifiers. TCRdb analysed the PCR reads with MiXCR anew, one entry per CDR3 protein. The table includes 250,000 to 350,000 distinct CDR3 sequences, nearly 10% detected once.

The sequences come from PBMCs from the stem cell graft donor, collected from the stem cell graft. The sequence was obtained from a human donor who donated a stem cell graft to a child with SCID. V and J are TRBV20-1 and TRBJ2-7, with 12 bases identical to TRBD2. CDR3 nucleotide sequence: TGCAGTGCTAATGGACTAGCGGGGCTCGGGGAGCAGTACTTC. Translation gives CSANGLAGLGEQYF.